Listed below are T cell receptor beta chains from one sample, sequenced in a study of beta chain features in type 1 diabetes. The protocol was immunoSEQ multiplex PCR, while the TCRdb copy is restricted to in-frame clones and leaves out a portion. The sample has about 930,000 clones, 17% seen once; the top ten hold around 0.02%. Input material: naive CD4+ T cells from blood. These receptors all stem from a woman aged 18-30 years in good health. CDR3s include the opening cysteine and the closing phenylalanine or tryptophan.

TRBV19	CASSKTAMNTEAFF
TRBV5-8	CASSRTAGEQYF
TRBV18	CASSPPGLANNEQFF
TRBV5-4	CASSLGAGQRYNEQFF
TRBV4-3	CASSQWAGLSYNEQFF
TRBV27	CASSQPGQNSEQYF
TRBV5-1	CASSLLGETQYF
TRBV4-1	CASSREGEGGDTQYF
TRBV15	CATSRRATNEKLFF
TRBV9	CASSVGAPHTGELFF
TRBV19	CASSTRQLAGDPYEQYF
TRBV5-1	CASSSWTGRGYTF
TRBV19	CASSKTGTGPYEQYF
TRBV21-1	CASSKEGRGLAGPQDNEQFF
TRBV6-1	CASSEYGTSGNIQYF
TRBV2	CASSDGLAGATGELFF
TRBV10-3	CAISERLEGTYEQYF
TRBV28	CASSLFHSHEQYF
TRBV6-1	CASSEGDRLLGGYTF
TRBV19	CASRTSGSYEQYF
TRBV16	CASSQLIGTGSVNEQFF
TRBV6-1	CASSEQGYPYEQYF
TRBV27	CASSPDFMNTEAFF
TRBV5-4	CASSLAGRRGGKLFF
TRBV15	CATSRVFRTTSTDTQYF
TRBV5-1	CASSLGIAAPGELFF
TRBV5-6	CASSLTSGFNLYNEQFF
TRBV2	CASSGGASGIYETQYF
TRBV28	CASSSPGSTEKLFF
TRBV4-2	CASRKGGAPDTQYF
TRBV28	CASSSGGTHYGYTF
TRBV7-9	CASSSDRLNEKLFF